Listed below are T cell receptor beta chains from one sample, sequenced in a study of cytomegalovirus exposure and HLA in healthy donors. Assay: immunoSEQ multiplex PCR; the TCRdb copy retains only in-frame clones and omits some. The table records fewer than 130,000 clones, roughly 71% of them present only once. The specimen sequenced was PBMCs. These receptors were taken from a man aged 40-49 years in good health and CMV-seropositive. The CDR3 runs from the conserved cysteine through the conserved F or W. A D gene is named only where the DNA matches it firmly. Rows give clone size only sometimes, using once, few, many, or a class for an expanded clone.

clone size: .
J gene: TRBJ2-4
V gene: TRBV29-1
D gene: TRBD1
CDR3 DNA: TGCAGCGTGGACAGGGACGACATTCAGTACTTC
CDR3 protein: CSVDRDDIQYF

clone size: .
J gene: TRBJ1-2
V gene: TRBV10-3
D gene: TRBD1
CDR3 DNA: TGTGCCGGCGGACAGGGAGACTATGGCTACACCTTC
CDR3 protein: CAGGQGDYGYTF

clone size: .
J gene: TRBJ1-4
V gene: TRBV5-1
D gene: TRBD1
CDR3 DNA: TGCGCCAGCAGCGGCGGGACAGGGGATGAAAAACTGTTTTTT
CDR3 protein: CASSGGTGDEKLFF

clone size: .
J gene: TRBJ1-1
V gene: TRBV27
D gene: TRBD1
CDR3 DNA: TGTGCCAGCAGTTTTAGTGGACAGGGGGCGGGTGAAGCTTTCTTT
CDR3 protein: CASSFSGQGAGEAFF

clone size: .
J gene: TRBJ1-5
V gene: TRBV5-4
D gene: .
CDR3 DNA: TGTGCCAGCAGCTTGGCCTCACACAGGGATAGCAATCAGCCCCAGCATTTT
CDR3 protein: CASSLASHRDSNQPQHF

clone size: .
J gene: TRBJ1-3
V gene: TRBV5-1
D gene: TRBD1
CDR3 DNA: TGCGCCAGCAGCCCGACAGGGAATGGAAACACCATATATTTT
CDR3 protein: CASSPTGNGNTIYF

clone size: few
J gene: TRBJ1-1
V gene: TRBV6-6
D gene: .
CDR3 DNA: TGTGCCAGCAGTTACCGGGGGACGGCGAACACTGAAGCTTTCTTT
CDR3 protein: CASSYRGTANTEAFF

clone size: .
J gene: TRBJ2-1
V gene: TRBV28
D gene: .
CDR3 DNA: TGTGCCAGCAGCACAACCCTCTCATACAATGAGCAGTTCTTC
CDR3 protein: CASSTTLSYNEQFF

clone size: once
J gene: TRBJ2-1
V gene: TRBV7-9
D gene: TRBD2
CDR3 DNA: TGTGCCAGCAGCCCAAGCGGGAGGGCCGCGTTCTTC
CDR3 protein: CASSPSGRAAFF

clone size: once
J gene: TRBJ1-2
V gene: TRBV19
D gene: .
CDR3 DNA: TGTGCCACTCAGGGCATCTATGGCTACACCTTC
CDR3 protein: CATQGIYGYTF

clone size: .
J gene: TRBJ2-2
V gene: TRBV7-2
D gene: TRBD2
CDR3 DNA: TGTGCCAGCAGCTTAGATGGACTAGCGGGAGTTTCCGGGGAGCTGTTTTTT
CDR3 protein: CASSLDGLAGVSGELFF

clone size: .
J gene: TRBJ2-3
V gene: TRBV13
D gene: TRBD2
CDR3 DNA: TGTGCCAGCAGCCCACGTAGCGGGAGGGCCGTCACAGATACGCAGTATTTT
CDR3 protein: CASSPRSGRAVTDTQYF

clone size: .
J gene: TRBJ1-2
V gene: TRBV6-1
D gene: .
CDR3 DNA: TGTGCCAGCAGTGAAGACAGGGCCCTCTATGGCTACACCTTC
CDR3 protein: CASSEDRALYGYTF

clone size: few
J gene: TRBJ1-1
V gene: TRBV9
D gene: .
CDR3 DNA: TGTGCCAGCGCCGACAGCCACATGAACACTGAAGCTTTCTTT
CDR3 protein: CASADSHMNTEAFF

clone size: .
J gene: TRBJ2-7
V gene: TRBV19
D gene: .
CDR3 DNA: TGTGCCAGTAGTATAGCCAGGGGTAGTGTCTACGAGCAGTACTTC
CDR3 protein: CASSIARGSVYEQYF

clone size: .
J gene: TRBJ2-1
V gene: TRBV5-4
D gene: TRBD2
CDR3 DNA: TGTGCCAGCAGCGCCGGGACTAGCGGGCTGAACAATGAGCAGTTCTTC
CDR3 protein: CASSAGTSGLNNEQFF

clone size: .
J gene: TRBJ1-1
V gene: TRBV13
D gene: .
CDR3 DNA: TGTGCCAGCAGCTCGCAAGGGCGGGACACTGAAGCTTTCTTT
CDR3 protein: CASSSQGRDTEAFF

clone size: .
J gene: TRBJ2-1
V gene: TRBV5-1
D gene: TRBD1
CDR3 DNA: TGCGCCAGCAGCCCCGGACAGGGGGACAATGAGCAGTTCTTC
CDR3 protein: CASSPGQGDNEQFF

clone size: .
J gene: TRBJ2-7
V gene: TRBV10-1
D gene: TRBD2
CDR3 DNA: TGCGCCAGCAGTGCCTTCGGACTAGCGGTATCCGAGCAGTACTTC
CDR3 protein: CASSAFGLAVSEQYF

clone size: .
J gene: TRBJ2-7
V gene: TRBV6-5
D gene: TRBD1
CDR3 DNA: TGTGCCGTTCGGACAGGGTCGGACGAGCAGTACTTC
CDR3 protein: CAVRTGSDEQYF